This entry describes one T cell receptor beta chain. As handled by the study authors: Amplification of reference gene primers provided the estimated nucleated cell counts. Libraries were prepared by immunoSEQ multiplex PCR; TCRdb keeps only in-frame clonotypes and omits some of them. From that table come the V and J calls and clone size; the DNA was used to work out D and trimming. The sample lists tens of thousands of clones; approximately 88% were seen once. The sample is drawn from a study of blood T cell repertoires in COVID-19. The wider study: There were acute and convalescent COVID-19 samples, and they came from the United States, Italy and Spain. Nucleic acid was either cDNA or gDNA, and it came from T cells, B-cell-depleted T cells, or PBMCs.

This CDR3 is 16 amino acids long. Germline assignment: CDR1 MNHEY and CDR2 SVGAGI. V lost 4 bases and J lost 13; bases outside the gene matches: 14. This clonotype originated in a man older than 75 with acute or convalescent COVID-19. The chain joins TRBV6-5 to TRBJ2-1; TRBD2 agrees at 12 bases. The sample taken for sequencing was peripheral blood. CDR3 in amino acids: CASSSETSGSKIIQFF. As DNA, the CDR3 is TGTGCCAGCAGTTCCGAGACTAGCGGGAGTAAGATTATCCAGTTCTTC.